Presented here are 22 T cell receptor beta chains from one specimen sequenced in a study of blood T cells in healthy people across ages. It was with a sample-barcoded 5' primer and a J-beta primer mix that a second PCR of roughly 7 to 12 cycles was run. TCRdb re-called the 5' RACE reads through MiXCR, storing one row per CDR3 protein. The sample has 700,000 to 850,000 distinct CDR3 sequences, about 37% seen once. The material sequenced was blood. The receptors were sampled from a young man in good health.

This clonotype was recorded at least ten times. The rearrangement uses TRBV20-1 and TRBJ2-3; no reliable D call. The CDR3 runs 17 residues. Germline values: CDR1 DFQATT, CDR2 SNEGSKA (reference sequence). V lost 1 base and J lost 0, with 17 bases in between. CDR3 loop: CSARGLGRLPSTDTQYF. For the CDR3, the DNA is TGCAGTGCTAGAGGACTCGGGCGCCTACCGAGCACAGATACGCAGTATTTT.

The chain uses TRBV6-5 and TRBJ1-5; D might be TRBD1 (5 bases). CDR1 MNHEY and CDR2 SVGAGI come from the germline V gene. Trimming shortened V by 2 bases and J by 7 bases, and 6 bases separated the two germline ends. The length of the CDR3 is 12 residues. The CDR3 bases are TGTGCCAGCAGTTACGGGGGACAGCCCCAGCATTTT. The encoded protein is CASSYGGQPQHF.

This sequence joins TRBV5-1 and TRBJ2-5, with a possible D match to TRBD1 (5 bases). Germline values: CDR1 SGHRS, CDR2 YFSETQ. Trimming pared 0 bases from V and 3 bases from J, leaving 15 bases between. The CDR3 consists of 16 residues. Here the CDR3 reads CASSLAPAGSEETQYF. CDR3 bases: TGCGCCAGCAGCTTGGCCCCTGCAGGGTCGGAAGAGACCCAGTACTTC. Full variable domain (rest looked up from reference TRBV5-1 and TRBJ2-5): KAGVTQTPRYLIKTRGQQVTLSCSPISGHRSVSWYQQTPGQGLQFLFEYFSETQRNKGNFPGRFSGRQFSNSRSEMNVSTLELGDSALYLCASSLAPAGSEETQYFGPGTRLLVL.

Regarding this clonotype: One end of the junction varies from germline; a read error may be responsible. The rearrangement links TRBV25-1 to TRBJ2-3, with 8 bases lining up with TRBD2. CDR1 is MGHDK and CDR2 is SYGVNS in the germline V gene. There are 15 residues in the CDR3. The CDR3 sequence is CASTRGAGRTDTQYF. The CDR3 region has the DNA TGTGCCAGTACGCGGGGGGCAGGGCGCACAGATACACAGTATTTT.

V gene TRBV20-1 combines with J gene TRBJ2-5; possibly TRBD1 for D (5 bases). Trimming took 3 bases from V and 4 from J, leaving 9 bases between them. The CDR3 sequence is 12 residues long. Germline CDR1 and CDR2: DFQATT and SNEGSKA (reference sequence). The CDR3 protein is CSARFRGETQYF. CDR3 DNA: TGCAGTGCTAGGTTTAGGGGAGAGACCCAGTACTTC.

Many counts were recorded for this clonotype. The rearrangement joins TRBV7-2 to TRBJ2-1; 9 bases line up with TRBD1. The CDR3 spans 15 residues. V shed 4 bases and J 1 base; nucleotides not matched to a gene: 2. CDR1 is SGHTA, CDR2 FQGNSA, per germline. The CDR3: CASSSDRGSYNEQFF. The CDR3 nucleotides read TGTGCCAGCAGCTCTGACAGGGGGTCCTACAATGAGCAGTTCTTC.

The chain couples TRBV25-1 to TRBJ2-5; possibly TRBD1 or TRBD2 for D (7 bases each). Trimming removed 8 bases at V and 11 bases at J, with 27 bases between. The CDR3 contains 15 residues. Germline CDR1 reads MGHDK; CDR2 reads SYGVNS. Here the CDR3 DNA reads TGTGCCAGCGAGCCAGGGGGGGGACGATATAATGAGCAGTACTTC. Encoded protein: CASEPGGGRYNEQYF.

The chain is built from TRBV6-6 and TRBJ1-5; D gene ambiguous. Germline-derived CDR1 and CDR2 are MNHNY and SVGAGI (reference sequence). V was pared by 5 bases and J by 6 bases, with 14 bases between. There are 14 residues in the CDR3. For the CDR3, the DNA is TGTGCCAGCAGTCCGACCCCGGGGAGTCAGCCCCAGCATTTT. This codes for CASSPTPGSQPQHF.

The sample holds a few counts of this clonotype. The chain uses TRBV6-6 and TRBJ2-1; D not resolved. The CDR3 is 16 amino acids. The germline CDR1 and CDR2 sequences are MNHNY and SVGAGI (reference sequence). V dropped 0 bases and J dropped 2 bases, with 11 bases sitting between them. The CDR3 loop reads CASSYSTARTYNEQFF. In DNA, the CDR3 is TGTGCCAGCAGTTACTCGACGGCGCGGACCTACAATGAGCAGTTCTTC.

The chain employs TRBV4-3 and TRBJ1-2, with a weak D call TRBD1 (5 bases). CDR1 and CDR2 from the germline V gene are LGHNA and YSLEER. The CDR3 covers 14 residues. Trimming removed 0 bases from V and 8 bases from J, with 13 bases in between. The CDR3 DNA is TGCGCCAGCAGCCAAGATTTGGAGGGGCAAGGCTACACCTTC. Its translation: CASSQDLEGQGYTF.

For this clonotype: A clone one base away is much larger, so this may be a read error. This chain uses TRBV3-1 with TRBJ1-4; D unclear. The germline V gene encodes CDR1 LGHDT and CDR2 YNNKEL (reference sequence). The CDR3 has 16 amino acids. V was cut by 4 bases and J by 4 bases, with 16 bases left in between. The CDR3 is CASSPTFRSINEKLFF. The CDR3 region has the DNA TGTGCCAGCAGCCCCACGTTCCGGTCTATTAATGAAAAACTGTTTTTT.

The chain combines TRBV4-2 with TRBJ2-3, with D possibly being TRBD2 (6 bases). The germline V gene encodes CDR1 LGHNA and CDR2 YNFKEQ. There are 15 residues in the CDR3. V dropped 4 bases and J dropped 5 bases, with 16 bases sitting between them. The CDR3 is CASSRGTLQRDTQYF. The CDR3 bases are TGTGCCAGCAGCCGCGGGACTCTCCAGAGAGATACGCAGTATTTT.

This clonotype was seen a handful of times. The chain carries TRBV11-1 and TRBJ2-3; perhaps TRBD2 as D (5 bases). V dropped 5 bases and J dropped 1 base, with 19 bases sitting between them. Per germline, CDR1 SGHAT and CDR2 FQDESV (reference sequence). CDR3 length equals 17 residues. The CDR3 loop is CASSNRGRGLGTDTQYF. CDR3 in DNA: TGTGCCAGCAGCAACCGAGGGAGAGGCCTCGGCACAGATACGCAGTATTTT. The full variable domain, rest sourced from reference TRBV11-1 and TRBJ2-3, is EAEVAQSPRYKITEKSQAVAFWCDPISGHATLYWYRQILGQGPELLVQFQDESVVDDSQLPKDRFSAERLKGVDSTLKIQPAELGDSAMYLCASSNRGRGLGTDTQYFGPGTRLTVL.

CDR3 nucleotides: TGTGCCAGCAGTTTCGGGCGGGTGAGACAGGGCTCAGGCAATGAGCAGTTCTTC. It codes for CASSFGRVRQGSGNEQFF. The chain links TRBV12-3 or TRBV12-4 to TRBJ2-1; TRBD1 matches 7 bases. V dropped 3 bases and J dropped 6; count of bases not matched to a gene: 17. The CDR3 runs to 18 residues.

The gene calls are TRBV4-1 and TRBJ1-1; no clear D gene. Germline V CDR1 and CDR2: MGHRA, YSYEKL. The length of the CDR3 is 14 residues. V was clipped by 1 base and J by 6 bases, with 12 bases between them. The CDR3 reads CASSQVVVSAEAFF. The CDR3 DNA reads TGCGCCAGCAGCCAAGTGGTAGTGTCAGCTGAAGCTTTCTTT.

A single count supports this clonotype. The chain recombines TRBV7-2 with TRBJ2-3; D unclear. With 5 bases removed from V and 8 bases from J, the gap between germline ends came to 14 bases. Germline CDR1 is SGHTA and CDR2 is FQGNSA. This CDR3 comprises 13 residues. This chain's CDR3 is CASSTRAPGTQYF. The CDR3, as DNA: TGTGCCAGCAGCACCCGGGCCCCAGGTACGCAGTATTTT.

The V call is TRBV10-3, the J call TRBJ2-1; D not certain. CDR1 ENHRY and CDR2 SYGVKD come from the germline V gene. The CDR3 is 12 residues long. V was clipped by 8 bases and J by 8 bases, with 13 bases between them. The CDR3 DNA sequence: TGTGCCATCGGGGATTACAGTGATGAGCAGTTCTTC. Amino acids: CAIGDYSDEQFF.

This clonotype was picked up a small number of times. V is TRBV27 and J is TRBJ2-5, with 15 bases aligning to TRBD2. With V trimmed by 5 bases and J by 2 bases, 6 bases remained unmatched. Per the germline V gene, CDR1 is MNHEY and CDR2 is SMNVEV (reference sequence). The CDR3 has 17 residues. The CDR3 spells CASSTGGLAGGQETQYF. CDR3 nucleotide sequence: TGTGCCAGCAGTACCGGAGGACTAGCGGGGGGGCAAGAGACCCAGTACTTC.

This sequence joins TRBV4-1 and TRBJ1-4; maybe TRBD1 (6 bases). CDR3 length equals 18 residues. The germline V and J ends were trimmed by 1 base and 5 bases, with 20 bases remaining between them. Germline V gene data show CDR1 as MGHRA and CDR2 as YSYEKL. The CDR3 region has the DNA TGCGCCAGCAGCCAAGCCCCTACCGCGTTGGGGGCGAATGAAAAACTGTTTTTT. It yields the protein CASSQAPTALGANEKLFF.

At least ten counts were recorded for this clonotype. This chain connects TRBV5-1 to TRBJ2-7, with D possibly matching TRBD1 (6 bases). With 4 bases removed from V and 3 bases from J, the gap between germline ends came to 17 bases. The CDR3 has 15 amino acids. Germline V gene data show CDR1 as SGHRS and CDR2 as YFSETQ. CDR3 residues: CASSAQTDRYYEQYF. The CDR3 DNA follows: TGCGCCAGCAGCGCCCAGACGGACAGATACTACGAGCAGTACTTC.

Ten or more counts support this clonotype. CDR3 residues: CASSYVTEGETNYGYTF. In DNA form, the CDR3 reads TGTGCCAGCAGTTACGTGACAGAGGGGGAAACTAACTATGGCTACACCTTC. The chain recombines TRBV6-6 with TRBJ1-2; TRBD1 might be the D (6 bases). The length of the CDR3 is 17 residues. Trimming took 2 bases from V and 0 from J, leaving 16 bases between them. CDR1 is MNHNY, CDR2 SVGAGI, per germline (reference sequence).

This clonotype has only a few counts. V usage is TRBV20-1 and J usage is TRBJ2-1; D may match TRBD1 or TRBD2 (6 bases each). The germline V gene encodes CDR1 DFQATT and CDR2 SNEGSKA (reference sequence). The V end was cut by 2 bases, the J end by 4 bases, with 12 bases between. The CDR3 is made up of 14 amino acids. In DNA form, the CDR3 reads TGCAGTGCTAGAAAGTGGGGGGCTTACAATGAGCAGTTCTTC. It translates to CSARKWGAYNEQFF.